This T cell receptor (beta chain) was identified in a study of blood T cell repertoires in COVID-19. Sequencing used immunoSEQ multiplex PCR; TCRdb keeps in-frame clones, though not all of them. The sample gives 250,000 to 350,000 clones, 88% of which show up once; about 8.6% is in the top ten. In germline, CDR1 is MNHEY, CDR2 SVGEGT. V lost 4 bases to trimming and J lost 2 bases, with 14 bases between them. The length of the CDR3 is 15 residues. This clonotype was obtained from a man aged 18 to 29 with active or convalescent COVID-19. The J gene is TRBJ1-2, the V gene TRBV6-2 or TRBV6-3; D gene ambiguous. The sequenced sample was peripheral blood. CDR3 in DNA: TGTGCCAGCAGTTTAGCCGCGACGGTGAACTATGGCTACACCTTC. Protein product: CASSLAATVNYGYTF.